These 2 T cell receptor beta chains were sequenced from one sample in a study of CD8 T cells in ankylosing spondylitis. One entry per CDR3 protein results from TCRdb running MiXCR on the 5' RACE reads. The sample has about 160,000 distinct CDR3 sequences, approximately 10% seen once. Sample: blood, either unsorted or a sorted T cell fraction (not recorded which). The receptors shown here come from a female donor with ankylosing spondylitis or in good health (not recorded which).

This clonotype was found a few times. DNA of the CDR3: TGTGCCACCACGACAGGGTGGGCCACTGAAGCTTTCTTT. Translation: CATTTGWATEAFF. The genes are TRBV12-3 or TRBV12-4 and TRBJ1-1, with 7 bases that match TRBD1. CDR3 size: 13 residues. The V gene end was trimmed by 10 bases and the J gene end by 4 bases; junction bases not matched to a gene: 9.

This clonotype was seen a handful of times. The chain is built from TRBV9 and TRBJ2-3; TRBD2 matches at 7 bases. The J segment lost 0 bases and the V segment lost 0 bases, leaving 1 base of the junction unmatched. The CDR3 spans 15 residues. Germline CDR1 reads SGDLS; CDR2 reads YYNGEE. The DNA of the CDR3 is TGTGCCAGCAGCGTAGGGGGGGGAAGCACAGATACGCAGTATTTT. It yields the protein CASSVGGGSTDTQYF.